The 3 T cell receptor beta chains presented below share a single source sample, sequenced in a study of T cell responses to AZD1222 COVID-19 vaccine. Produced via immunoSEQ multiplex PCR; TCRdb's table is partial and in-frame only. The sample carries 130,000 or so clones, 94% recorded once. The sample here was peripheral blood, taken on day 0 of AZD1222 vaccination. These receptor sequences come from an adult in good health.

This chain uses TRBV11-3 with TRBJ2-1; the match to TRBD2 covers 7 bases. J was trimmed by 10 bases and V by 0 bases; bases with no gene match: 12. Germline CDR1 and CDR2: SGHNT and YENEEA. This CDR3 has 16 residues. The CDR3 loop is CASSLDYRTSSYEQFF. CDR3 DNA sequence: TGTGCCAGCAGCTTAGATTACCGGACTAGTTCCTACGAGCAGTTCTTC.

This chain connects TRBV11-3 to TRBJ2-5; D gene ambiguous. This CDR3 is 12 amino acids long. V shed 0 bases and J shed 7 bases, with 6 bases lying between them. Germline assignment: CDR1 SGHNT and CDR2 YENEEA. The CDR3 is CASSLEDGTQYF. DNA of the CDR3: TGTGCCAGCAGCTTAGAAGATGGGACCCAGTACTTC.

This clone is a singleton in its sample. This sequence joins TRBV28 and TRBJ2-7; 8 bases agree with TRBD1. In germline, CDR1 is MDHEN, CDR2 SYDVKM. CDR3 length: 21 residues. After removal of 4 bases from V and 0 bases from J, the junction contained 23 bases not matched to a gene. In DNA, the CDR3 is TGTGCCAGCAGTTCCCTCTCGCTAAGCCGGGACAGGATAACCACCTCCTACGAGCAGTACTTC. Residues: CASSSLSLSRDRITTSYEQYF.